The entry that follows covers one T cell receptor beta chain sequence. This entry belongs to a study of control samples from healthy donors and cancer patients. There are 13 residues in the CDR3. The ends were cut back, 5 bases at V and 2 bases at J, with 9 bases in the middle. CDR1 and CDR2 from the germline V gene are MDHEN and SYDVKM. This table comes from immunoSEQ multiplex PCR, and its TCRdb copy is limited to in-frame clones, with some not included. Of 150,000 to 200,000 clones listed, 85% to 90% are singletons. This rearrangement joins TRBV28 to TRBJ1-1; no firm D call. Source material: blood. This TCR derives from a woman aged 45 to 65 in good health. CDR3 in DNA: TGTGCCAGCAGTGTGGGCGGAAACACTGAAGCTTTCTTT. It codes for CASSVGGNTEAFF.